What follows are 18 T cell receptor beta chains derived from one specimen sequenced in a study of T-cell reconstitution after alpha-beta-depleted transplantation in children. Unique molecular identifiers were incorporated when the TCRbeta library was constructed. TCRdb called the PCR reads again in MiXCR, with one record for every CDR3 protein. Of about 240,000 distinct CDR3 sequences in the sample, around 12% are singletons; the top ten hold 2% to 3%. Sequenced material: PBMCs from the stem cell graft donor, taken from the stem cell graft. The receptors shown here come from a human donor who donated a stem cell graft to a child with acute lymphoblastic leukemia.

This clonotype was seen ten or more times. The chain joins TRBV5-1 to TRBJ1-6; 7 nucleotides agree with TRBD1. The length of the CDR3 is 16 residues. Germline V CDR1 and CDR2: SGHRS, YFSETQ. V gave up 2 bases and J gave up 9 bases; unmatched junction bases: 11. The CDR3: CASSLQGTGEASPLHF. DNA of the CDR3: TGCGCCAGCAGCTTACAGGGGACCGGGGAAGCTTCACCCCTCCACTTT. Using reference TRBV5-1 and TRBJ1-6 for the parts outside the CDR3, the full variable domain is KAGVTQTPRYLIKTRGQQVTLSCSPISGHRSVSWYQQTPGQGLQFLFEYFSETQRNKGNFPGRFSGRQFSNSRSEMNVSTLELGDSALYLCASSLQGTGEASPLHFGNGTRLTVT.

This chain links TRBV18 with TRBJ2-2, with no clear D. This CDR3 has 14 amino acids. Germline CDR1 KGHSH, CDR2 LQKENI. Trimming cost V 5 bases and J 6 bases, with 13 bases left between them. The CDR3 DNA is TGTGCCAGCTCATCTCTAGATTTTTCCGGGGAGCTGTTTTTT. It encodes CASSSLDFSGELFF.

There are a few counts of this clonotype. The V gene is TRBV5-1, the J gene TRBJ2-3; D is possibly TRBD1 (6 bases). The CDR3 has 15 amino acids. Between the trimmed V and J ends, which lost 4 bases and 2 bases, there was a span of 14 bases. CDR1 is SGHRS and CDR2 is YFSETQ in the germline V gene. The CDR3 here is CASSPWGTTTDTQYF. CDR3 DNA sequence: TGCGCCAGCAGCCCATGGGGGACAACCACAGATACGCAGTATTTT. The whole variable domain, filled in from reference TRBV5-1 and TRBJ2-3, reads KAGVTQTPRYLIKTRGQQVTLSCSPISGHRSVSWYQQTPGQGLQFLFEYFSETQRNKGNFPGRFSGRQFSNSRSEMNVSTLELGDSALYLCASSPWGTTTDTQYFGPGTRLTVL.

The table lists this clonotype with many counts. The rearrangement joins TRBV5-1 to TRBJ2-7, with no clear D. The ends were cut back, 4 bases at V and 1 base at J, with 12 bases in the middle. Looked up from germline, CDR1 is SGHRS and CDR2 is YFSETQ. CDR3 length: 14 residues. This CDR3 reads CASSPGDGSYEQYF. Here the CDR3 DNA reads TGCGCCAGCAGCCCCGGAGACGGGTCCTACGAGCAGTACTTC.

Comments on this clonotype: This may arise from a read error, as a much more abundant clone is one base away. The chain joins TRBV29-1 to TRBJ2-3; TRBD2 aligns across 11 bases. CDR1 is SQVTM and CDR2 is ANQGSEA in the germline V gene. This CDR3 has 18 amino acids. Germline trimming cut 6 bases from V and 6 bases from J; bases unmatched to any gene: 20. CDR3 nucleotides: TGCAGCGTCCCGGGACTAGCGGTAATTCCGGGGACCCCTGATACGCAGTATTTT. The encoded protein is CSVPGLAVIPGTPDTQYF.

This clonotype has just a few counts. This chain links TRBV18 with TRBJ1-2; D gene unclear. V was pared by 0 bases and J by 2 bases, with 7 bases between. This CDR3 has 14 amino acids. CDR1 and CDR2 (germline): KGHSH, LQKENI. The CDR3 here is CASSPPYTNYGYTF. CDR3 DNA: TGTGCCAGCTCACCACCTTACACCAACTATGGCTACACCTTC. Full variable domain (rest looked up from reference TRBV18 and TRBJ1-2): NAGVMQNPRHLVRRRGQEARLRCSPMKGHSHVYWYRQLPEEGLKFMVYLQKENIIDESGMPKERFSAEFPKEGPSILRIQQVVRGDSAAYFCASSPPYTNYGYTFGSGTRLTVV.

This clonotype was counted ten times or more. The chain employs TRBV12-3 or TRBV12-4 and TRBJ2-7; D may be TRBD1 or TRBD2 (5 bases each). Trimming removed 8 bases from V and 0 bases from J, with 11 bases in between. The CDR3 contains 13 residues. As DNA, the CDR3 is TGTGCCAGCGGGGACCATTCCTCCTACGAGCAGTACTTC. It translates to CASGDHSSYEQYF.

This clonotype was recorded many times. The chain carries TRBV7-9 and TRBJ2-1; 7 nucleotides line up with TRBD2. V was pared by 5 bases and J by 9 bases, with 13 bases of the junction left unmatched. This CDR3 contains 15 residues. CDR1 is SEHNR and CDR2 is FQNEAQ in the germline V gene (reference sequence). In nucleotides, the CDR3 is TGTGCCAGCAGCCCCGGGGGAGGGCGACCGCTTGAGCAGTTCTTC. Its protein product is CASSPGGGRPLEQFF.

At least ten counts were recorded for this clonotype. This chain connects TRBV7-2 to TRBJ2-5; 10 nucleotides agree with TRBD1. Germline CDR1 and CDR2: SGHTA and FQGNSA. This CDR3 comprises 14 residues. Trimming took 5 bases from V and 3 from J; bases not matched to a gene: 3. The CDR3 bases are TGTGCCAGCAGCCGGGGGACAGGGGAAGAGACCCAGTACTTC. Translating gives CASSRGTGEETQYF.

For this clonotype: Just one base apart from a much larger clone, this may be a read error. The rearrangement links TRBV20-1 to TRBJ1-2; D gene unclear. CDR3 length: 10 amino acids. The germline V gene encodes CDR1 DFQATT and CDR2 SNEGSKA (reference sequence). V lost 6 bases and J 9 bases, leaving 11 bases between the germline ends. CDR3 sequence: CSAFALRYTF. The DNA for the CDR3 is TGCAGTGCCTTCGCACTCCGCTACACCTTC.

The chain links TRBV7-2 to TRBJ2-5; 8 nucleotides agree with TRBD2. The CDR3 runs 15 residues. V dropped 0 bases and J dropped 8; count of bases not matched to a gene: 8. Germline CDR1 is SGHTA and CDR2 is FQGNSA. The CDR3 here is CASSLADFGGDTQYF. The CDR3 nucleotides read TGTGCCAGCAGCTTAGCCGACTTCGGGGGGGATACCCAGTACTTC.

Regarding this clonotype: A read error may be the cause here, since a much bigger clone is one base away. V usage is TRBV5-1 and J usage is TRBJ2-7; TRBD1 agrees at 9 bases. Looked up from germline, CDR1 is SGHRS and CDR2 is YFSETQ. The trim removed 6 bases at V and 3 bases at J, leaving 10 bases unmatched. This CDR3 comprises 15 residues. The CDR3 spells CASTVGTGLIYEQYF. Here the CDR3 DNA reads TGCGCCAGCACAGTCGGGACAGGGCTAATCTACGAGCAGTACTTC.

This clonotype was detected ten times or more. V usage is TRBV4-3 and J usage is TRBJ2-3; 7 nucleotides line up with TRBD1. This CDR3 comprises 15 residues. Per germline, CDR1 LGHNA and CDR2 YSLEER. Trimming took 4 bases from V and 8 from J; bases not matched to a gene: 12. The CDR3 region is CASSLTGTAGGTQYF. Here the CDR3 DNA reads TGCGCCAGCAGCCTTACCGGGACAGCCGGTGGTACGCAGTATTTT.

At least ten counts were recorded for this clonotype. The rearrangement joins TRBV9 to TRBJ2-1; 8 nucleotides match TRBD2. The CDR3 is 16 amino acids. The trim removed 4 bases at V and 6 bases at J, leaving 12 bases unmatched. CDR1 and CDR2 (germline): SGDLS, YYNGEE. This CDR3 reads CASSPGGAGVINEQFF. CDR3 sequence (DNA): TGTGCCAGCAGCCCCGGGGGGGCAGGGGTTATCAATGAGCAGTTCTTC.

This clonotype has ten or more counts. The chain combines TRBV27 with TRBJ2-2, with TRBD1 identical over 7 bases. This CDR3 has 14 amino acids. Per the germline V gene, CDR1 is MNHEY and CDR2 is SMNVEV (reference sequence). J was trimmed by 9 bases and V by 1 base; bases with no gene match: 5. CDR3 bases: TGTGCCAGCAGTTTATTTGGGACAGTCAGGGAGCTGTTTTTT. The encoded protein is CASSLFGTVRELFF.

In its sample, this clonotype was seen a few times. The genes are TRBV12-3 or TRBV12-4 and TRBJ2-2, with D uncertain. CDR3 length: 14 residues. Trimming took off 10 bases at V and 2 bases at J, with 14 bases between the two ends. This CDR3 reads CATSNRNNTGELFF. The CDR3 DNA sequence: TGTGCCACCTCGAACCGGAATAACACCGGGGAGCTGTTTTTT.

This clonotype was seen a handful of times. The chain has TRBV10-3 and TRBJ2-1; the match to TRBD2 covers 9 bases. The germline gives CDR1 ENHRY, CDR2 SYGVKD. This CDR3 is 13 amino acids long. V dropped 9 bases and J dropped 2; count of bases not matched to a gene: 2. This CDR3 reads CAIAGGTYNEQFF. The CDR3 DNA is TGTGCCATAGCGGGAGGAACCTACAATGAGCAGTTCTTC.

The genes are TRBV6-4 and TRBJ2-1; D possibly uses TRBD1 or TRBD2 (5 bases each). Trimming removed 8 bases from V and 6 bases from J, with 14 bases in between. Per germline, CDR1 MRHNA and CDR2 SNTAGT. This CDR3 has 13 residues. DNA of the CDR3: TGTGCCAGCCGGGACGTTCCCTCCAATGAGCAGTTCTTC. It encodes CASRDVPSNEQFF.